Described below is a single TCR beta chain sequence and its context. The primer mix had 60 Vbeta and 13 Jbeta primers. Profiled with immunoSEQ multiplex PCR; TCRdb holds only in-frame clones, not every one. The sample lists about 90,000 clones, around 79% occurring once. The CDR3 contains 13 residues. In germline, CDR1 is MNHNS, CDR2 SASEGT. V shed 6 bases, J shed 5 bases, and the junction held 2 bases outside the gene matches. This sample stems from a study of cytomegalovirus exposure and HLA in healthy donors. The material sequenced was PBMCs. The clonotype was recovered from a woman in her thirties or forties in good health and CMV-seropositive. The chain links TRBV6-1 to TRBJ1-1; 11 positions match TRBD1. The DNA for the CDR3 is TGTGCCAGCAGGGGGGACAGGGGGACTGAAGCTTTCTTT. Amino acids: CASRGDRGTEAFF.